These T cell receptor beta chains were read from a single sample in a study of blood T cell repertoires in COVID-19. Using immunoSEQ multiplex PCR, the repertoire was profiled, and TCRdb retains in-frame clones only, with some absent. Of fewer than 350,000 clones listed, roughly 88% are singletons. The sequencing sample was made of PBMCs or T cells enriched from blood (not recorded which). The receptors here all came from a woman aged 30 to 39 who had recovered from COVID-19. Each CDR3 is given with its conserved first and last residue. The D gene is left open where the match is weak. Size is omitted from some rows. Given values are once, few, many or a class for expanded clones.

V gene	D gene	J gene	clone size	CDR3 DNA	CDR3 protein
TRBV28	TRBD1	TRBJ1-1	-	TGTGCCAGCAGTTCGACAGGGAGGAACACTGAAGCTTTCTTT	CASSSTGRNTEAFF
TRBV28	TRBD1	TRBJ1-2	-	TGTGCCAGCAGGCCAGGGGGCGTAAATTACCGGGGCTACACCTTC	CASRPGGVNYRGYTF
TRBV6-5	-	TRBJ1-4	-	TGTGCCAGCAGTTACTCGAGCCCGGATGAAAAACTGTTTTTT	CASSYSSPDEKLFF
TRBV6-1	-	TRBJ2-3	-	TGTGCCAGCAGTGAAGTATCGAGACTTCAGAATACGCAGTATTTT	CASSEVSRLQNTQYF
TRBV4-3	-	TRBJ2-5	-	TGCGCCAGCAGCCAAGAACATCCCCAAGAGACCCAGTACTTC	CASSQEHPQETQYF
TRBV7-3	TRBD1	TRBJ1-1	-	TGTGCCAGCAGCGGGAGGGACAGGTTGGATGAAGCTTTCTTT	CASSGRDRLDEAFF
TRBV11-3	-	TRBJ2-7	-	TGTGCCAGCAGCCCCCCCAGCTACGAGCAGTACTTC	CASSPPSYEQYF
TRBV5-1	-	TRBJ2-7	-	TGCGCCAGCAGCTTGAGGCCAGCGGCCTACGAGCAGTACTTC	CASSLRPAAYEQYF
TRBV7-2	-	TRBJ2-3	once	TGTGCCAGCAGCTTCACCAGAGGGCGCACAGATACGCAGTATTTT	CASSFTRGRTDTQYF
TRBV27	-	TRBJ1-5	-	TGTGCCAGCAGCCCTTACAGGATCAATCAGCCCCAGCATTTT	CASSPYRINQPQHF
TRBV6-5	-	TRBJ1-2	-	TGTGCCACCAGTTACTCGCTGGTGGTGGCAGGTGGCTACACCTTC	CATSYSLVVAGGYTF
TRBV7-9	-	TRBJ2-7	-	TGTGCCAGCAGCTTCGGGACTCCTACCTACGAGCAGTACTTC	CASSFGTPTYEQYF
TRBV27	-	TRBJ1-4	-	TGTGCCAGCAGTTTAAGGGGAGAAAAACTGTTTTTT	CASSLRGEKLFF
TRBV7-2	-	TRBJ2-5	-	TGTGCCAGCAGCTTAAGACAGAGCCAAGAGACCCAGTACTTC	CASSLRQSQETQYF
TRBV27	TRBD1	TRBJ1-1	-	TGTGCCAGCAGTTCGGACAGGGCGGTAGCTGAAGCTTTCTTT	CASSSDRAVAEAFF
TRBV6-5	TRBD1	TRBJ2-7	-	TGTGCCAGCAGTTACGGGACAGACGAGCAGTACTTC	CASSYGTDEQYF
TRBV7-9	-	TRBJ2-1	-	TGTGCCAGCAGCTTAAGCCTACACGGGGTCCGGTTCTATGAGCAGTTCTTC	CASSLSLHGVRFYEQFF
TRBV13	-	TRBJ2-1	-	TGTGCCAGCAGCCCAACCGGGGAGCAGTTCTTC	CASSPTGEQFF
TRBV20-1	TRBD2	TRBJ2-2	-	TGCAGTGCTAGTTCGCGGGGGGCGTTCGGGGAGCTGTTTTTT	CSASSRGAFGELFF
TRBV2	TRBD2	TRBJ2-3	-	TGTGCCAGCAGATCTCGCTGGATAGCGGGAGCGTCAGATACGCAGTATTTT	CASRSRWIAGASDTQYF
TRBV4-1	-	TRBJ1-5	-	TGCGCCAGCAGCTCACAGGGTTTTTCCCAGCCCCAGCATTTT	CASSSQGFSQPQHF
TRBV5-1	-	TRBJ2-7	-	TGCGCCAGCAGTAAGTCTCCTAGCGAGTCCTACGAGCAGTACTTC	CASSKSPSESYEQYF
TRBV9	-	TRBJ1-3	once	TGTGCCAGCAGCGTCGGGTCGCTCTCTGGAAACACCATATATTTT	CASSVGSLSGNTIYF
TRBV6-5	TRBD2	TRBJ2-7	-	TGTGCCAGCAGTTTAGCGGGGGCTTCAGCCTACGAGCAGTACTTC	CASSLAGASAYEQYF
TRBV5-4	TRBD1	TRBJ2-7	-	TGTGCCAGCAGCCCTGCCGGGACAGGGCTCTACGAGCAGTACTTC	CASSPAGTGLYEQYF
TRBV10-3	-	TRBJ1-1	-	TGTGCCATCAGTGAGAGGCAGGGTGAGTACACTGAAGCTTTCTTT	CAISERQGEYTEAFF
TRBV27	TRBD1	TRBJ2-5	-	TGTGCCAGCAGTGCCCATTTGACAGGGAAAGAGACCCAGTACTTC	CASSAHLTGKETQYF
TRBV7-8	TRBD1	TRBJ2-7	-	TGTGCCAGCAGCTCCAACCGGGACAGCAATTCCTACGAGCAGTACTTC	CASSSNRDSNSYEQYF
TRBV5-1	-	TRBJ1-1	-	TGCGCCAGCAGTTCTCCAGGGTTGGGCACTGAAGCTTTCTTT	CASSSPGLGTEAFF
TRBV9	TRBD2	TRBJ2-1	-	TGTGCCAGCAGCGTAGGTGTTAGCGGGAGACAGTGGAGCCATGAGCAGTTCTTC	CASSVGVSGRQWSHEQFF
TRBV24-1	TRBD1	TRBJ2-7	-	TGTGCCACCAGTGATCCCCGGTCAGGGGGATACGAGCAGTACTTC	CATSDPRSGGYEQYF
TRBV27	TRBD1	TRBJ2-1	once	TGTGCCAGCAGTTTACTATTGGGACAGGGCCCATACAATGAGCAGTTCTTC	CASSLLLGQGPYNEQFF
TRBV21-1	-	TRBJ1-2	-	TGTGCCAGCAGCAAAGGGCCGGTGACAGGCGGCTATGGCTACACCTTC	CASSKGPVTGGYGYTF
TRBV25-1	TRBD2	TRBJ2-5	-	TGTGCCAGCAGTGAAATGGTGAGCGGGAGAGTTGAGACCCAGTACTTC	CASSEMVSGRVETQYF
TRBV21-1	-	TRBJ2-7	-	TGTGCCAGCAGCATACAGGGCTACGAGCAGTACTTC	CASSIQGYEQYF
TRBV24-1	-	TRBJ1-2	-	TGTGCCACCAGTGGCGTCCCGGATGGCTACACCTTC	CATSGVPDGYTF
TRBV5-1	TRBD1	TRBJ1-4	few	TGCGCCAGCAGCCTCACGGGACAGGGGGACACGGGGTTTTTT	CASSLTGQGDTGFF
TRBV28	-	TRBJ1-2	-	TGTGCCAGCAGTTTCCAGGGTCGAGGATTGGGTGGCTACACCTTC	CASSFQGRGLGGYTF
TRBV7-9	TRBD2	TRBJ2-1	-	TGTGCCAGCAGCGTCCCGGGACTACCTTCCAATGAGCAGTTCTTC	CASSVPGLPSNEQFF
TRBV5-1	-	TRBJ2-1	-	TGCGCCAGCAGCGCCGCCCTAGGCCGGTCCTACAATGAGCAGTTCTTC	CASSAALGRSYNEQFF
TRBV28	-	TRBJ2-1	-	TGTGCCAGCAGTTTATACAGCTCCTACAATGAGCAGTTCTTC	CASSLYSSYNEQFF
TRBV2	-	TRBJ1-1	few	TGTGCCAGCAGTAAAGGGGCGTTGAACACTGAAGCTTTCTTT	CASSKGALNTEAFF
TRBV3-1/TRBV3-2	TRBD2	TRBJ2-2	-	TGTGCCAGCAGAACCGGACTAGCGGTAGCGAACACCGGGGAGCTGTTTTTT	CASRTGLAVANTGELFF
TRBV7-9	-	TRBJ2-3	few	TGTGCCAGCAGCGAACAATCTTACAGCACAGATACGCAGTATTTT	CASSEQSYSTDTQYF
TRBV7-9	-	TRBJ1-1	few	TGTGCCAGCAGCCCCCAGGGGTTGGGGGACACTGAAGCTTTCTTT	CASSPQGLGDTEAFF
TRBV24-1	-	TRBJ2-7	-	TGTGCCACCCTCGAGGGTGAGGAGCAGTACTTC	CATLEGEEQYF
TRBV2	-	TRBJ2-7	-	TGTGCCAGCAGTGAGGATTGGGTACGGGTCGGCTACGAGCAGTACTTC	CASSEDWVRVGYEQYF